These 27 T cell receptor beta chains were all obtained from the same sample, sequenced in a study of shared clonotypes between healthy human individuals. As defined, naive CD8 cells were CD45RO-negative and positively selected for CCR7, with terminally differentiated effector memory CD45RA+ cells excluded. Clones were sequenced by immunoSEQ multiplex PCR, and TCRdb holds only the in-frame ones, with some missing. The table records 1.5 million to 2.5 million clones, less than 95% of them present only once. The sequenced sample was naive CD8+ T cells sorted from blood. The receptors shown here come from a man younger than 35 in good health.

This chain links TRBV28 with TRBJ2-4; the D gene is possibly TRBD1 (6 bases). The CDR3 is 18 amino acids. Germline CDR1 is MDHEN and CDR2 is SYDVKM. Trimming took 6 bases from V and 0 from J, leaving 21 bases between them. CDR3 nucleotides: TGTGCCAGCAGCTGGGGGAGAATACAGGGTAGAGCCAAAAACATTCAGTACTTC. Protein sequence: CASSWGRIQGRAKNIQYF.

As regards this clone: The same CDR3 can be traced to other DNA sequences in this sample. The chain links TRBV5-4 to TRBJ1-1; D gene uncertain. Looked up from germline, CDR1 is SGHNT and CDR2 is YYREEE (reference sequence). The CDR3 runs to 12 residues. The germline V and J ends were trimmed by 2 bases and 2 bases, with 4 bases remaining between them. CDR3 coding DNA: TGTGCCAGCAGCTTCGGAAACACTGAAGCTTTCTTT. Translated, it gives CASSFGNTEAFF.

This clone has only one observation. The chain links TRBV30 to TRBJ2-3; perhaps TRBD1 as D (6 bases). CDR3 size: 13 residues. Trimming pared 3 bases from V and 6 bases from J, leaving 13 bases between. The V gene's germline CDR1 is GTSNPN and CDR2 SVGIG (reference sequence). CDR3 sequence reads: CAWRAGATDTQYF. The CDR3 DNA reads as TGTGCCTGGAGAGCAGGGGCGACGGATACGCAGTATTTT.

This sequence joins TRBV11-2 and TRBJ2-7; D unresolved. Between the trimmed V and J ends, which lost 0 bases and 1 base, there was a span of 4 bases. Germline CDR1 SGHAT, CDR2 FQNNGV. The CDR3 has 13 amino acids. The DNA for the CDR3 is TGTGCCAGCAGCTTAGACCAATCCTACGAGCAGTACTTC. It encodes CASSLDQSYEQYF.

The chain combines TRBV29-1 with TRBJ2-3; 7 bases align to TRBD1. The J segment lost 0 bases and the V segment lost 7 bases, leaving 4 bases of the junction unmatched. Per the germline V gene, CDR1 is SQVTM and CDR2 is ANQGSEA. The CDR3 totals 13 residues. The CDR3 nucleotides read TGCAGCGCGCCGACAGGGAGCACAGATACGCAGTATTTT. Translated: CSAPTGSTDTQYF.

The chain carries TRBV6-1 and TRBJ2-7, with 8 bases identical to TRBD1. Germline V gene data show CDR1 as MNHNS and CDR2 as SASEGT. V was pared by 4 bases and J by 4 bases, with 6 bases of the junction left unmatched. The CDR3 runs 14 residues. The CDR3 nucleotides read TGTGCCAGCAGTGCGGCAGGGGGCTATTACGAGCAGTACTTC. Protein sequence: CASSAAGGYYEQYF.

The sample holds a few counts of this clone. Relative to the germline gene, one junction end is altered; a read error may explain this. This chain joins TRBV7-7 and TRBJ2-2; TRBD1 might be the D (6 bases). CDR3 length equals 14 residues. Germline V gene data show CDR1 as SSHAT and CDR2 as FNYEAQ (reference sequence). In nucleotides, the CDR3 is TGTGCTAGCAGCGACAGGTTTGGGACCGGGGAGCTGTTTTTT. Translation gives CASSDRFGTGELFF.

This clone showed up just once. The CDR3 DNA is TGTGCCAGCAGCTTAGGCCCTGAAACTGGAAACACCATATATTTT. Protein: CASSLGPETGNTIYF. The V and J genes are TRBV7-9 and TRBJ1-3, with D unclear. This CDR3 region has 15 residues. Germline V gene sequence: CDR1 SEHNR, CDR2 FQNEAQ (reference sequence). Trimming cost V 1 base and J 2 bases, with 9 bases left between them.

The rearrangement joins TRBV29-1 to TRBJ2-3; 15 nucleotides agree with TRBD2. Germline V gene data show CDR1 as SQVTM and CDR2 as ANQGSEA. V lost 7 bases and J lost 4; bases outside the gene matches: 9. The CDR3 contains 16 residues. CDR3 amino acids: CSAGLAGGGFPDTQYF. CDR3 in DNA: TGCAGCGCGGGACTAGCGGGAGGCGGTTTTCCAGATACGCAGTATTTT.

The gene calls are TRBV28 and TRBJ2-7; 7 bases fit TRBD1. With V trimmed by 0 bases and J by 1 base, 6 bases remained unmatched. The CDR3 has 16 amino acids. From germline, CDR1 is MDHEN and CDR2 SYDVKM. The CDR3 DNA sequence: TGTGCCAGCAGTTTATGGGAGACAGGGCAGTCCTACGAGCAGTACTTC. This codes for CASSLWETGQSYEQYF.

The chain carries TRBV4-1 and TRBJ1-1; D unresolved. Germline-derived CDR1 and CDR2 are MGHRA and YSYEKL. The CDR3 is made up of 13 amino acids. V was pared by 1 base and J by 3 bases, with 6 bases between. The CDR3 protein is CASSQGLHTEAFF. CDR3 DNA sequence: TGCGCCAGCAGCCAAGGTTTGCACACTGAAGCTTTCTTT.

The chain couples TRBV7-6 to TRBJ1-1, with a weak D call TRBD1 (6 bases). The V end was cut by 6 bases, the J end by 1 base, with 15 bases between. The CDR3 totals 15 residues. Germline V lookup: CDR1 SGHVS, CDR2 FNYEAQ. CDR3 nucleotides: TGTGCCAGCAGTTCGTGGACAGCGTCGAACACTGAAGCTTTCTTT. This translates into CASSSWTASNTEAFF.

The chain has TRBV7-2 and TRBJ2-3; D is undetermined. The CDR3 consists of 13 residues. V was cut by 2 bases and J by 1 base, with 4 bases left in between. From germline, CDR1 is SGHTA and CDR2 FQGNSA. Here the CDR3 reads CASSLKRTDTQYF. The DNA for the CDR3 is TGTGCCAGCAGCTTAAAGCGCACAGATACGCAGTATTTT.

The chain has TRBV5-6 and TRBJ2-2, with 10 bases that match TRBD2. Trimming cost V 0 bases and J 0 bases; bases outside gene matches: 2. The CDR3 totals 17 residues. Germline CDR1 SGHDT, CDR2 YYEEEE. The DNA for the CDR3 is TGTGCCAGCAGCTTGGAACTAGCGGGAACGAACACCGGGGAGCTGTTTTTT. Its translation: CASSLELAGTNTGELFF.

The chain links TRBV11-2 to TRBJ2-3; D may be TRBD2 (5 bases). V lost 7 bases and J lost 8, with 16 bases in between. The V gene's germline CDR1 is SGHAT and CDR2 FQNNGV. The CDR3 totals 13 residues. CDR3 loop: CASTPPRDFTQYF. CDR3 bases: TGTGCCAGCACCCCCCCCCGGGATTTTACGCAGTATTTT. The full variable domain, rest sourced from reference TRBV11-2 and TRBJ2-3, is EAGVAQSPRYKIIEKRQSVAFWCNPISGHATLYWYQQILGQGPKLLIQFQNNGVVDDSQLPKDRFSAERLKGVDSTLKIQPAKLEDSAVYLCASTPPRDFTQYFGPGTRLTVL.

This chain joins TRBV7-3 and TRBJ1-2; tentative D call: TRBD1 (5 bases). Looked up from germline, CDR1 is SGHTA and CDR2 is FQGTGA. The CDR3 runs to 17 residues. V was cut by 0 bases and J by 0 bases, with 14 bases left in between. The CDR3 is CASSLTHAGVANYGYTF. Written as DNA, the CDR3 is TGTGCCAGCAGCTTAACTCACGCGGGGGTAGCTAACTATGGCTACACCTTC. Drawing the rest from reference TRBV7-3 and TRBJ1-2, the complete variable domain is GAGVSQTPSNKVTEKGKYVELRCDPISGHTALYWYRQSLGQGPEFLIYFQGTGAADDSGLPNDRFFAVRPEGSVSTLKIQRTERGDSAVYLCASSLTHAGVANYGYTFGSGTRLTVV.

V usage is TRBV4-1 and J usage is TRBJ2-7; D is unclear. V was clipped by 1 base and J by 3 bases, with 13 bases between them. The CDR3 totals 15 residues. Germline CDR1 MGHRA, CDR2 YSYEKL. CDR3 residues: CASSQGTDSDYEQYF. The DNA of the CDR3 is TGCGCCAGCAGCCAAGGCACCGACTCGGACTACGAGCAGTACTTC.

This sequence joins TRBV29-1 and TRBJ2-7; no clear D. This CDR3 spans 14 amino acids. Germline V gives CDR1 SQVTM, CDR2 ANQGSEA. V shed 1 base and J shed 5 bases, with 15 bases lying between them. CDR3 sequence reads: CSVEGMTETHEQYF. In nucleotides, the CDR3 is TGCAGCGTTGAAGGAATGACCGAAACCCACGAGCAGTACTTC.

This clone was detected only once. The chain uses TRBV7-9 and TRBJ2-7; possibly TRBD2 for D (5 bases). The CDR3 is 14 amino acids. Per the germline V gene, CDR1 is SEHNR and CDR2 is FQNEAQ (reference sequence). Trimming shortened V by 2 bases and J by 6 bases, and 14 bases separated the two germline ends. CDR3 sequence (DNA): TGTGCCAGCAGCTTAAACCCGGGGTCGGGCGAGCAGTACTTC. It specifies CASSLNPGSGEQYF. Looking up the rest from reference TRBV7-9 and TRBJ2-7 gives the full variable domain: DTGVSQNPRHKITKRGQNVTFRCDPISEHNRLYWYRQTLGQGPEFLTYFQNEAQLEKSRLLSDRFSAERPKGSFSTLEIQRTEQGDSAMYLCASSLNPGSGEQYFGPGTRLTVT.

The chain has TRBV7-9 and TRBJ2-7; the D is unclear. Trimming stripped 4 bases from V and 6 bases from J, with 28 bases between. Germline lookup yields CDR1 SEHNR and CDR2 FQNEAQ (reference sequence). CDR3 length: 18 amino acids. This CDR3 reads CASSSRDSRSPTWSEQYF. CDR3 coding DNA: TGTGCCAGCAGCTCACGAGACTCTCGGTCCCCAACCTGGAGCGAGCAGTACTTC.

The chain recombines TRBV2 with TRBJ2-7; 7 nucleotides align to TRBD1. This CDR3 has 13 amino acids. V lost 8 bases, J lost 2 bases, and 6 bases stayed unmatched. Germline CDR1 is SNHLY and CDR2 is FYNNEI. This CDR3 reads CASRMTGTYEQYF. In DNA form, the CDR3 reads TGTGCCAGCCGAATGACAGGGACCTACGAGCAGTACTTC.

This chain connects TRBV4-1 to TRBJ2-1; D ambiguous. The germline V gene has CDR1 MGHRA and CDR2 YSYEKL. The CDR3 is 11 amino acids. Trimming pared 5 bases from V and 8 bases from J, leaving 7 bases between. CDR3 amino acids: CASSGLDEQFF. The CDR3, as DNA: TGCGCCAGCAGCGGCTTGGATGAGCAGTTCTTC.

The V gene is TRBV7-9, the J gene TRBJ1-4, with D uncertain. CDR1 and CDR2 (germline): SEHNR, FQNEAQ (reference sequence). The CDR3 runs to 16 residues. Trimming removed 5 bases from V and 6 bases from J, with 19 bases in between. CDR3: CASSTPTRALDEKLFF. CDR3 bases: TGTGCCAGCAGCACCCCGACGCGGGCCCTGGATGAAAAACTGTTTTTT.

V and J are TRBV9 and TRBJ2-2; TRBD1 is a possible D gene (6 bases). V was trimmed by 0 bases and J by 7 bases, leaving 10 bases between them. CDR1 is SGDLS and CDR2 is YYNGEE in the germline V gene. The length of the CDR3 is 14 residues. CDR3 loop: CASSVEGEDGELFF. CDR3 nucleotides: TGTGCCAGCAGCGTAGAGGGGGAAGACGGGGAGCTGTTTTTT.

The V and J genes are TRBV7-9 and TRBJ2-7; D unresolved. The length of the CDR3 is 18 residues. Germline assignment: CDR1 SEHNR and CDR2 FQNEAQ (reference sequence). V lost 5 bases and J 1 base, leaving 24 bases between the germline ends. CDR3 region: CASSPSTVLPRDSYEQYF. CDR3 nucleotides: TGTGCCAGCAGCCCGTCGACCGTGCTCCCTAGGGATTCCTACGAGCAGTACTTC. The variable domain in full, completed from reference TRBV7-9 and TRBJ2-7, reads DTGVSQNPRHKITKRGQNVTFRCDPISEHNRLYWYRQTLGQGPEFLTYFQNEAQLEKSRLLSDRFSAERPKGSFSTLEIQRTEQGDSAMYLCASSPSTVLPRDSYEQYFGPGTRLTVT.

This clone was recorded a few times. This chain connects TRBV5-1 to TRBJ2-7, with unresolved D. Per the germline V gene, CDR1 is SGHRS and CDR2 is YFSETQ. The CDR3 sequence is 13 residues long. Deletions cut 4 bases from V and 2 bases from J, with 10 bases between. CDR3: CASSLQLTYEQYF. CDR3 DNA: TGCGCCAGCAGCCTACAGCTAACCTACGAGCAGTACTTC.

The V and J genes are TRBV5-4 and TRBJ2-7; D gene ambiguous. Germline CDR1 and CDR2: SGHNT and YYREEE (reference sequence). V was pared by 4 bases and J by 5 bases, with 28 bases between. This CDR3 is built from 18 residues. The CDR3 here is CASSPPGWQEDGQHEQYF. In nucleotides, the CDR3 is TGTGCCAGCAGCCCCCCTGGGTGGCAGGAAGACGGTCAACACGAGCAGTACTTC.